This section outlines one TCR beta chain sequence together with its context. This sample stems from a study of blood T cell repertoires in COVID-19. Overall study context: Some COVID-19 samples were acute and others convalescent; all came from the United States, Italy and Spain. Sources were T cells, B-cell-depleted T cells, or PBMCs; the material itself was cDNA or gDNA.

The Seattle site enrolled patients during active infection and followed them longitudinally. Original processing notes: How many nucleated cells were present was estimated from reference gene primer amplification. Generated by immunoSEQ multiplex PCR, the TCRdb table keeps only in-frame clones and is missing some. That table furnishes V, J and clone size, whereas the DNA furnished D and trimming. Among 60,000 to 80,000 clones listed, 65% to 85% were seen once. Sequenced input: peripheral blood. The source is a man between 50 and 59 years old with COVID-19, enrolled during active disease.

DNA for the CDR3: TGTGCCAGCAGTCGACTAGCGGGAGGGAGTGAGTCCCAAGAGACCCAGTACTTC. It is translated as CASSRLAGGSESQETQYF. V and J are TRBV6-6 and TRBJ2-5; TRBD2 agrees at 14 bases. The V and J ends lost 5 bases and 1 base, in that order; junction bases with no gene match: 9. CDR3 length equals 18 residues. Germline V gene data show CDR1 as MNHNY and CDR2 as SVGAGI (reference sequence).